This is a list of T cell receptor beta chains from one sample in a study of Ad26.COV2.S vaccination and SARS-CoV-2 variants. Libraries were prepared by immunoSEQ multiplex PCR; TCRdb keeps only in-frame clonotypes and omits some of them. The sample carries some 640,000 clones, more than 80% recorded once. The specimen was peripheral blood, collected in a trial of Ad26.COV2.S vaccine versus placebo. Receptors originate from a person between 18 and 65 years old who received the Ad26.COV2.S COVID-19 vaccine or a placebo. Each CDR3 is given without its conserved first and last residue. Only part of the rows carry a size: once, few, many, or a class if the clone is expanded.

j_call,clone_size,v_call,cdr3_aa
TRBJ2-7,NA,TRBV18,ASSPSGLLYEQY
TRBJ1-1,NA,TRBV19,ASSDRGGPMNTEAF
TRBJ2-7,NA,TRBV7-9,ASSFTGGYEQY
TRBJ2-1,NA,TRBV29-1,SAPTAYNEQF
TRBJ1-1,NA,TRBV7-2,ASGSRAGGNTEAF
TRBJ2-1,NA,TRBV7-2,ASSLGLRNEQF
TRBJ2-7,NA,TRBV10-3,AISGTGSYEQY
TRBJ1-6,NA,TRBV27,ASSLWTGGDSPLH
TRBJ1-5,NA,TRBV29-1,SVEDGGGQH
TRBJ2-3,NA,TRBV7-3,ASSPRTGTDTQY
TRBJ1-5,NA,TRBV4-1,ASSQDRGNQPQH
TRBJ2-1,NA,TRBV2,ASSGPGGVNEQF
TRBJ2-3,NA,TRBV4-3,ASSGGQGWTQY
TRBJ1-1,NA,TRBV2,ASSESGRTEAF
TRBJ2-6,NA,TRBV30,AWTHSGANVLT
TRBJ1-1,NA,TRBV27,ASSSRGGTNTEAF
TRBJ1-6,few,TRBV3-1/TRBV3-2,ASSPGLQGAYNSPLH
TRBJ1-3,few,TRBV19,ASSPLGRGNTIY
TRBJ2-7,NA,TRBV18,ASRGGTSYEQY
TRBJ1-2,NA,TRBV6-2/TRBV6-3,ASSYGGSDYGYT
TRBJ1-5,NA,TRBV4-3,ASSQNRVGNQPQH
TRBJ2-2,once,TRBV5-8,ASSLYVRDTGELF
TRBJ2-3,NA,TRBV5-1,ASTLDRGFGDTQY
TRBJ1-5,once,TRBV2,ASRGTARNQPQH
TRBJ2-1,NA,TRBV6-4,ASSPGLAGANEQF
TRBJ2-2,NA,TRBV5-1,ASSLPTLAGELF
TRBJ2-1,NA,TRBV4-3,ASSQVSGTYNEQF
TRBJ2-7,NA,TRBV18,ASSPTALYEQY
TRBJ2-1,NA,TRBV29-1,SVGYRGNNEQF
TRBJ2-1,NA,TRBV19,ASSLAAFGNEQF
TRBJ1-1,once,TRBV5-4,ASSFGGYPTEAF
TRBJ2-7,NA,TRBV10-1,ALRGTFNYEQY